This TCR beta chain was profiled in a study of cytomegalovirus exposure and HLA in healthy donors. Study-wide results and limits: In vitro assays verified that three CMV-associated chains recognized CMV antigens specifically. Cytomegalovirus status was reportedly diagnosed by the classifier with high sensitivity and specificity. For TCR beta chains, V- and J-gene trimming was later linked to a missense DCLRE1C variant.

With respect to this clone: Its antigen is as yet unknown.

Trimming cost V 6 bases and J 6 bases; bases outside gene matches: 10. CDR1 MNHEY and CDR2 SVGAGI come from the germline V gene. This CDR3 has 15 residues. The PCR made use of 60 Vbeta and 13 Jbeta primers. Study processing details: A later analysis counted roughly 74 million unique TCR beta chains, about 10 million shared. Repertoires were generated with immunoSEQ multiplex PCR, while TCRdb's copy carries only in-frame clones and drops some. V and J calls and clone size are those listed in that table; D and trimming were worked out from the DNA. The sample shows under 150,000 clones, 70% to 80% of them seen only once.

The chain combines TRBV6-5 with TRBJ1-2; 10 bases line up with TRBD1. Sequencing input: PBMCs. The source of this sequence is a woman aged 55-69 years in good health and CMV-seropositive. The CDR3 nucleotides read TGTGCCAGCAGGCCGACAGGGGGCGCAAGGGATGGCTACACCTTC. Amino acid sequence: CASRPTGGARDGYTF.